The entry that follows covers one T cell receptor beta chain sequence. Its antigen is unknown. This entry comes from a study of T cell repertoires in cytomegalovirus infection. Using its own MiXCR run on the reads, TCRdb lists one record per CDR3 protein. The sample carries about 310,000 distinct CDR3 sequences, more than 20% recorded once. The CDR3 is 15 residues long. Germline-derived CDR1 and CDR2 are SGHRS and YFSETQ. The V gene lost 4 bases and the J gene lost 2 bases, with 16 bases spanning the gap. The TCR was taken from a human donor in good health (CMV status not recorded). Some clones in this sample may be carry-over from other donors' samples. V gene TRBV5-1 combines with J gene TRBJ2-7, with TRBD2 as a possible D gene (5 bases). The sample consisted of cultured PBMCs, taken from culture after CMV antigen stimulation. The CDR3 nucleotides are TGCGCCAGCAGCCAGTCGGTCAGCGGCACCTACGAGCAGTACTTC. Translated: CASSQSVSGTYEQYF.